This TCR beta chain came from a study of T-cell reconstitution after alpha-beta-depleted transplantation in children. Unique molecular identifiers were incorporated into the prepared TCRbeta library. TCRdb recomputed calls from the PCR reads with MiXCR, one row per CDR3 protein. Of about 540,000 distinct CDR3 sequences listed, around 16% were seen once; the top ten hold less than 4%. The V gene end was trimmed by 3 bases and the J gene end by 6 bases; junction bases not matched to a gene: 8. Germline CDR1 and CDR2: SGHTA and FQGTGA. The CDR3 runs 14 residues. This clonotype originated in a human donor who donated a stem cell graft to a child with acute lymphoblastic leukemia. The sequenced sample was PBMCs from the stem cell graft donor, obtained from the stem cell graft. The chain is built from TRBV7-3 and TRBJ2-7; 7 bases fit TRBD2. CDR3 region: CASSLVGGSGEQYF. The CDR3, as DNA: TGTGCCAGCAGCTTGGTTGGCGGGAGTGGCGAGCAGTACTTC.